The next 15 T cell receptor beta chains were all read from a single sample in a study of blood T cell repertoires in COVID-19. TCRdb keeps only in-frame clones here, not all; method: immunoSEQ multiplex PCR. The sample comprises 150,000 to 200,000 clones, around 83% of which are singletons, and 7% to 7.5% rests with the top ten. Sequenced input: peripheral blood. These receptor sequences come from a woman over 75 in a cohort sampled during active or convalescent COVID-19.

The gene calls are TRBV7-2 and TRBJ2-3; unclear D gene. Trimming left V 5 bases short and J 3 bases short, with 9 bases between. This CDR3 comprises 13 residues. Germline-derived CDR1 and CDR2 are SGHTA and FQGNSA. The CDR3 nucleotides read TGTGCCAGCAGCCCTTCGTATACAGATACGCAGTATTTT. It codes for CASSPSYTDTQYF.

This rearrangement joins TRBV24-1 to TRBJ1-4, with D possibly TRBD1 on 5 matching bases. V dropped 3 bases and J dropped 11 bases, with 12 bases sitting between them. Germline loops: CDR1 KGHDR, CDR2 SFDVKD. The CDR3 covers 13 residues. CDR3 nucleotide sequence: TGTGCCACCAGTGATCGGACGGGGGAGAAACTGTTTTTT. Translated: CATSDRTGEKLFF.

This clone appeared a few times. V usage is TRBV15 and J usage is TRBJ2-1; TRBD2 might be the D (5 bases). Trimming cost V 4 bases and J 9 bases, with 13 bases left between them. Germline V gives CDR1 LNHNV, CDR2 YYDKDF (reference sequence). The CDR3 is 13 amino acids. CDR3 sequence (DNA): TGTGCCACCAGCATCCGGGGTGGTGCTGAGCAGTTCTTC. Translated: CATSIRGGAEQFF.

CDR3 bases: TGTGCCAGCATGAGACTAGCGGGGGGGAACACCGGGGAGCTGTTTTTT. Protein sequence: CASMRLAGGNTGELFF. This chain uses TRBV11-2 with TRBJ2-2; 13 bases are shared with TRBD2. After removal of 7 bases from V and 1 base from J, the junction contained 3 bases not matched to a gene. The CDR3 loop spans 16 amino acids. Germline V gene data show CDR1 as SGHAT and CDR2 as FQNNGV.

The chain recombines TRBV24-1 with TRBJ2-5; a possible D gene is TRBD2 (5 bases). The CDR3 consists of 16 residues. Trimming stripped 3 bases from V and 5 bases from J, with 18 bases between. The germline V gene has CDR1 KGHDR and CDR2 SFDVKD. The CDR3 reads CATSDPIPGLTETQYF. CDR3 nucleotides: TGTGCCACCAGTGATCCGATTCCGGGGTTAACGGAGACCCAGTACTTC.

The chain carries TRBV5-1 and TRBJ2-5, with D perhaps matching TRBD2 (5 bases). Per the germline V gene, CDR1 is SGHRS and CDR2 is YFSETQ. The CDR3 sequence is 16 residues long. V was cut by 0 bases and J by 2 bases, with 14 bases left in between. The CDR3 DNA reads as TGCGCCAGCAGCTTGGGCTGGACTCGAAATCAAGAGACCCAGTACTTC. Protein product: CASSLGWTRNQETQYF. The full variable domain, with the rest looked up from reference TRBV5-1 and TRBJ2-5, is KAGVTQTPRYLIKTRGQQVTLSCSPISGHRSVSWYQQTPGQGLQFLFEYFSETQRNKGNFPGRFSGRQFSNSRSEMNVSTLELGDSALYLCASSLGWTRNQETQYFGPGTRLLVL.

In this sample, this clone turned up a few times. Different DNA sequences within this sample yield the same CDR3. CDR3 in DNA: TGTGCCAGCAGTTACTCACAGTCTGGGGCCAACGTCCTGACTTTC. Residues: CASSYSQSGANVLTF. The chain joins TRBV6-5 to TRBJ2-6; D remains unclear. The germline V and J ends were trimmed by 0 bases and 1 base, with 4 bases remaining between them. The length of the CDR3 is 15 residues. Germline V gives CDR1 MNHEY, CDR2 SVGAGI.

The chain recombines TRBV27 with TRBJ1-1; D is uncertain. Germline V CDR1 and CDR2: MNHEY, SMNVEV (reference sequence). The CDR3 runs 15 residues. V lost 7 bases, J lost 2 bases, and 17 bases lay in between. CDR3 DNA sequence: TGTGCCAGCAAGTTTTTGGGAGAAGTAAACACTGAAGCTTTCTTT. Translating it yields CASKFLGEVNTEAFF.

The chain couples TRBV6-1 to TRBJ2-5; 8 nucleotides agree with TRBD1. The CDR3 is 14 amino acids. V lost 1 base to trimming and J lost 4 bases; unmatched junction nucleotides: 2. Germline values: CDR1 MNHNS, CDR2 SASEGT. CDR3 DNA: TGTGCCAGCAGTGAAGGGGACAGGTTAGAGACCCAGTACTTC. Translating it yields CASSEGDRLETQYF.

The J gene is TRBJ2-6, the V gene TRBV30; D unresolved. The CDR3 runs 15 residues. Germline CDR1 GTSNPN, CDR2 SVGIG (reference sequence). Between the trimmed V and J ends, which lost 3 bases and 7 bases, there was a span of 16 bases. The CDR3 sequence is CAWSLIEFRANVLTF. The CDR3, as DNA: TGTGCCTGGAGCCTCATCGAGTTCCGAGCCAACGTCCTGACTTTC.

The chain couples TRBV7-9 to TRBJ2-7; weak D call: TRBD1 (6 bases). The V gene lost 1 base and the J gene lost 0 bases, with 7 bases spanning the gap. Germline V gene data show CDR1 as SEHNR and CDR2 as FQNEAQ (reference sequence). The CDR3 spans 14 residues. CDR3 sequence: CASSLGTASYEQYF. The CDR3 DNA sequence: TGTGCCAGCAGCTTAGGGACAGCCTCCTACGAGCAGTACTTC.

The chain employs TRBV28 and TRBJ2-6, with D possibly being TRBD1 (5 bases). There are 15 residues in the CDR3. CDR1 and CDR2 (germline): MDHEN, SYDVKM. Trimming stripped 3 bases from V and 2 bases from J, with 8 bases between. The CDR3 protein is CASSFVDTGANVLTF. CDR3 coding DNA: TGTGCCAGCAGTTTTGTGGACACTGGGGCCAACGTCCTGACTTTC.

This clone was found a few times. The genes are TRBV10-3 and TRBJ1-1; D is unresolved. The CDR3 runs 15 residues. Trimming removed 1 base at V and 7 bases at J, with 16 bases between. CDR1 and CDR2 from the germline V gene are ENHRY and SYGVKD. CDR3 DNA sequence: TGTGCCATCAGTGAGTTTGAGGCTACGCGGAGTGAAGCTTTCTTT. Translating it yields CAISEFEATRSEAFF.

The V and J genes are TRBV5-1 and TRBJ1-2; D remains ambiguous. The V end lost 0 bases, the J end lost 4 bases, and 16 bases lay between the germline ends. The CDR3 contains 16 residues. Germline assignment: CDR1 SGHRS and CDR2 YFSETQ. CDR3 bases: TGCGCCAGCAGCTTGGAACCCCGGGTTACGTCCTATGGCTACACCTTC. This sequence encodes CASSLEPRVTSYGYTF.

The chain joins TRBV4-2 to TRBJ2-4, with no clear D. V lost 4 bases and J 0 bases, leaving 16 bases between the germline ends. The CDR3 totals 17 residues. The germline gives CDR1 LGHNA, CDR2 YNFKEQ. The CDR3 loop reads CASSPEQWLLAKNIQYF. The CDR3 DNA follows: TGTGCCAGCAGCCCTGAACAGTGGCTACTAGCCAAAAACATTCAGTACTTC.